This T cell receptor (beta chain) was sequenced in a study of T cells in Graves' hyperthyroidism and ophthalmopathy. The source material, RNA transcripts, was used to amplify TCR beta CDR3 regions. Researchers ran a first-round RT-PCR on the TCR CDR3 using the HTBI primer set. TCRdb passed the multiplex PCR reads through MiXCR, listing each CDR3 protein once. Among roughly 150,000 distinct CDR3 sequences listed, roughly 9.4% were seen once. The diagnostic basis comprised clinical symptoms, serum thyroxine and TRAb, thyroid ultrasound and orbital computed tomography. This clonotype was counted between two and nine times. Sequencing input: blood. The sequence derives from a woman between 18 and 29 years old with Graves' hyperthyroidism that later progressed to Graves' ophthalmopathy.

The CDR3 is CASSDRKGGYNEQFF. In DNA form, the CDR3 reads TGTGCCAGTAGCGACAGGAAAGGCGGCTACAATGAGCAGTTCTTC. V and J are TRBV19 and TRBJ2-1; D may be TRBD1 (6 bases). Trimming took 6 bases from V and 3 from J, leaving 15 bases between them. There are 15 residues in the CDR3. CDR1 is LNHDA and CDR2 is SQIVND in the germline V gene (reference sequence).